This T cell receptor (beta chain) derives from a study of blood T cell repertoires in COVID-19. The CDR3 length is 15 residues. V shed 5 bases and J 1 base; nucleotides not matched to a gene: 5. The V gene's germline CDR1 is SNHLY and CDR2 FYNNEI. Per the authors' pipeline: How many nucleated cells were present was estimated from reference gene primer amplification. Measured with immunoSEQ multiplex PCR; TCRdb has only the in-frame clones, and not every one. For V, J and clone size, that table is used; D and trimming come from the DNA. The table records approximately 200,000 clones, roughly 90% of them present only once.

The sample consisted of peripheral blood. The chain couples TRBV2 to TRBJ2-5; TRBD1 agrees at 9 bases. This receptor was obtained from a man between 40 and 49 years old with active or convalescent COVID-19. The DNA of the CDR3 is TGTGCCAGCAGTCGACAGGGGGGATTCCAAGAGACCCAGTACTTC. It is translated as CASSRQGGFQETQYF.